This TCR beta chain was sequenced during a study of T cell changes during pregnancy in multiple sclerosis. The length of the CDR3 is 13 residues. The V and J ends lost 2 bases and 1 base respectively, with 5 bases between them. The germline V gene encodes CDR1 SGHTA and CDR2 FQGNSA. Clones were sequenced by immunoSEQ multiplex PCR, and TCRdb holds only the in-frame ones, with some missing. The data hold 70,000 to 100,000 clones, with 80% to 95% observed a single time. The source is a female donor with multiple sclerosis, enrolled in a pregnancy study. The chain couples TRBV7-2 to TRBJ1-1, with D unresolved. The source material was peripheral blood, sampled in the first trimester of pregnancy. The CDR3 loop is CASSLTENTEAFF. The CDR3 DNA reads TGTGCCAGCAGCTTAACAGAGAACACTGAAGCTTTCTTT.